This T cell receptor beta chain was sequenced in a study of OX40 agonist ivuxolimab in advanced cancers. Study in general: All patients had ivuxolimab intravenously every 2 weeks at 0.01 to 10 mg/kg. There were three patients with partial responses, one having hepatocellular carcinoma and two cutaneous melanoma.

Germline CDR1 is MNHEY and CDR2 is SVGAGI. The V gene lost 7 bases and the J gene lost 5 bases, with 14 bases spanning the gap. CDR3 length equals 13 residues. Broader study findings: No antigen was identified for the clonally expanded peripheral T cells. Patients who responded partially at 0.1-3.0 mg/kg showed clonal expansion ranking among the lowest.

Some clones are missing from TCRdb's copy, which holds only in-frame ones; the method was immunoSEQ multiplex PCR. The data hold some 19,000 clones, with approximately 80% observed a single time. Notes on this clone: Its antigen remains unknown.

The sample here was CD4+ or CD8+ T cells sorted from blood, taken in a trial of the OX40 agonist ivuxolimab. V gene TRBV6-5 combines with J gene TRBJ2-5, with D possibly being TRBD2 (7 bases). The sequence derives from an adult with an advanced solid tumor such as melanoma, head and neck, liver or kidney cancer. The DNA for the CDR3 is TGTGCCAGCACGGGGGGCGGACGGGAGACCCAGTACTTC. Its translation: CASTGGGRETQYF.